This record concerns one TCR beta chain sequence. Antigen: not known. This sample is drawn from a study of PD-L1 blockade in urothelial cancer. Turning to the study itself: Of 29 to 30 patients, approximately 23 were males with bladder-origin urothelial cancer. The researchers analyzed blood 3 weeks (second dose) and 6 weeks after treatment start.

Germline CDR1 reads ENHRY; CDR2 reads SYGVKD. The CDR3 spans 15 residues. Germline trimming cut 4 bases from V and 6 bases from J; bases unmatched to any gene: 4. Locally advanced or metastatic urothelial carcinoma was diagnosed in the patients. Overall study findings and caveats: Durable-benefit patients showed greater tumor-associated blood clone expansion at 3 weeks.

The repertoire was sequenced with immunoSEQ multiplex PCR; TCRdb's copy has only in-frame clones and lacks some. This table has about 69,000 clones, about 88% appearing once. Sequencing was performed on PBMCs, taken around atezolizumab (anti-PD-L1) treatment. This TCR was sampled from a man aged 55-75 years with urothelial cancer. V usage is TRBV10-3 and J usage is TRBJ1-4; TRBD1 matches at 11 bases. CDR3 sequence (DNA): TGTGCCATCAGTGCAGCGGGACAGGGGGATGAAAAACTGTTTTTT. This codes for CAISAAGQGDEKLFF.